This record concerns one T cell receptor (beta chain) sequence. Clones were sequenced by immunoSEQ multiplex PCR, and TCRdb holds only the in-frame ones, with some missing. The sample consists of some 380,000 clones, 90% of them appearing once. The V gene end was trimmed by 6 bases and the J gene end by 6 bases; junction bases not matched to a gene: 8. CDR1 and CDR2 (germline): SNHLY, FYNNEI. The CDR3 runs to 15 residues. These data are taken from a study of blood T cell repertoires in COVID-19. Overall study context: PBMCs, B-cell-depleted T cells, or T cells were the source of the cDNA or gDNA that made up the material.

The sequenced sample was peripheral blood. The genes are TRBV2 and TRBJ1-5; 10 positions agree with TRBD1. The receptor comes from a young man with active or convalescent COVID-19. The CDR3 protein is CASSGGQGVGQPQHF. CDR3 sequence (DNA): TGTGCCAGCAGCGGAGGACAGGGGGTCGGTCAGCCCCAGCATTTT.